Below, 30 T cell receptor beta chains from the same sample are listed, as sequenced in a study of shared clonotypes between healthy human individuals. Here immunoSEQ multiplex PCR was the method, and the copy in TCRdb shows in-frame clones only, minus some. The sample shows approximately 2,200,000 clones, roughly 91% of them seen only once. Selected positively for CCR7 and CD45RO-negative, naive CD8 cells excluded terminally differentiated effector memory CD45RA+ cells. Sequences were obtained from naive CD8+ T cells from PBMCs. Every receptor here comes from a man younger than 30 in good health. Some clones in this sample may be carry-over from other donors' samples.

Worth noting for this clone: The CDR3 ends on some other residue instead of the conserved phenylalanine or tryptophan, so this is likely a read error. Because the CDR3's place on the DNA is in doubt, the DNA is left out and the CDR3 is given as listed by TCRdb. The chain carries TRBV23-1 and TRBJ2-7; TRBD1, the table's D call, lacks a check against the DNA. TRBV23-1 is known as an ORF, though its function is uncertain. Ends included, the CDR3 has 13 residues. The CDR3 sequence is CASSQSPEGRGFY.

The V and J genes are TRBV11-2 and TRBJ1-3; no reliable D call. This CDR3 has 13 residues. With 9 bases removed from V and 2 bases from J, the gap between germline ends came to 11 bases. Germline V gene sequence: CDR1 SGHAT, CDR2 FQNNGV. CDR3 residues: CASTHTAGNTIYF. The CDR3 DNA reads as TGTGCCAGTACCCACACAGCTGGAAACACCATATATTTT.

The J gene is TRBJ2-2, the V gene TRBV11-2; D is ambiguous. The CDR3 totals 13 residues. V gave up 2 bases and J gave up 7 bases, with 8 bases separating them. CDR1 SGHAT and CDR2 FQNNGV come from the germline V gene. CDR3 DNA sequence: TGTGCCAGCAGCTTAACAGTAAGCGGGGAGCTGTTTTTT. Amino acid sequence: CASSLTVSGELFF.

The V gene is TRBV7-9, the J gene TRBJ1-1; the match to TRBD1 covers 8 bases. This CDR3 region has 17 residues. Germline V gene data show CDR1 as SEHNR and CDR2 as FQNEAQ (reference sequence). V lost 1 base, J lost 1 base, and 8 bases stayed unmatched. CDR3 nucleotide sequence: TGTGCCAGCAGCTTAGACAGGGGGGGTTGGTCGAACACTGAAGCTTTCTTT. Amino acid sequence: CASSLDRGGWSNTEAFF.

The chain carries TRBV10-2 and TRBJ1-5, with D unresolved. The CDR3 is made up of 15 amino acids. Trimming took 3 bases from V and 1 from J, leaving 10 bases between them. From germline, CDR1 is WSHSY and CDR2 SAAADI. Here the CDR3 DNA reads TGCGCCAGCAGTGACCGGGCTTGGAGCAATCAGCCCCAGCATTTT. This encodes CASSDRAWSNQPQHF.

This chain connects TRBV9 to TRBJ1-2; the match to TRBD1 covers 7 bases. V was pared by 6 bases and J by 4 bases, with 6 bases of the junction left unmatched. The CDR3 loop spans 13 amino acids. CDR1 is SGDLS, CDR2 YYNGEE, per germline. The CDR3 sequence: CASTPGGGYGYTF. The CDR3 DNA reads TGTGCCAGCACCCCAGGGGGGGGCTATGGCTACACCTTC.

As to this clone: Within the sample, other DNA sequences also encode this same CDR3. The chain has TRBV6-5 and TRBJ1-5, with D possibly matching TRBD1 (5 bases). Trimming stripped 2 bases from V and 6 bases from J, with 8 bases between. The CDR3 spans 13 residues. Per germline, CDR1 MNHEY and CDR2 SVGAGI. The CDR3 sequence is CASSYGGSQPQHF. CDR3 in DNA: TGTGCCAGCAGTTACGGGGGTAGTCAGCCCCAGCATTTT.

V and J are TRBV2 and TRBJ1-1; 8 bases line up with TRBD1. The CDR3 runs to 15 residues. The V gene's germline CDR1 is SNHLY and CDR2 FYNNEI. V was pared by 7 bases and J by 6 bases, with 13 bases of the junction left unmatched. The CDR3 spells CASTIPPTGGAEAFF. The CDR3, as DNA: TGTGCCAGCACTATACCCCCCACAGGGGGAGCTGAAGCTTTCTTT.

J is TRBJ2-1 and V is TRBV5-1; D might be TRBD2 (6 bases). This CDR3 has 16 residues. V lost 0 bases and J lost 3, with 13 bases in between. Germline V gene lookup returns CDR1 SGHRS and CDR2 YFSETQ. CDR3 amino acids: CASSLDRGVHYNEQFF. As DNA, the CDR3 is TGCGCCAGCAGCTTGGACCGCGGGGTCCACTACAATGAGCAGTTCTTC.

The V call is TRBV30, the J call TRBJ2-7; D is unclear. This CDR3 is 11 amino acids long. Trimming removed 3 bases at V and 4 bases at J, with 7 bases between. Germline V gene sequence: CDR1 GTSNPN, CDR2 SVGIG (reference sequence). In DNA form, the CDR3 reads TGTGCCTGGAGGGAGTTTTACGAGCAGTACTTC. It is translated as CAWREFYEQYF.

The chain links TRBV5-1 to TRBJ2-3, with D possibly TRBD2 on 5 matching bases. V was cut by 2 bases and J by 0 bases, with 16 bases left in between. Germline CDR1 and CDR2: SGHRS and YFSETQ. There are 17 residues in the CDR3. The CDR3 nucleotides are TGCGCCAGCAGCTTCGTAGGAGGTGGCCGGAGCACAGATACGCAGTATTTT. This translates into CASSFVGGGRSTDTQYF.

The V and J genes are TRBV7-9 and TRBJ2-7, with 7 bases matching TRBD1. This CDR3 is 15 amino acids long. With V trimmed by 4 bases and J by 3 bases, 9 bases remained unmatched. Germline V gene sequence: CDR1 SEHNR, CDR2 FQNEAQ (reference sequence). The CDR3, as DNA: TGTGCCAGCAGCTCCGGGTGGACAGGAAACTACGAGCAGTACTTC. Translated, it gives CASSSGWTGNYEQYF.

The rearrangement uses TRBV7-9 and TRBJ1-1, with D possibly TRBD1 on 6 matching bases. The CDR3 totals 16 residues. Trimming left V 5 bases short and J 0 bases short, with 16 bases between. Germline values: CDR1 SEHNR, CDR2 FQNEAQ (reference sequence). The CDR3 DNA reads as TGTGCCAGCAGCGACGAGGACAGTTTCATGAACACTGAAGCTTTCTTT. It is translated as CASSDEDSFMNTEAFF.

V usage is TRBV6-4 and J usage is TRBJ2-7, with D unresolved. The ends were cut back, 0 bases at V and 1 base at J, with 7 bases in the middle. CDR1 MRHNA and CDR2 SNTAGT come from the germline V gene. The CDR3 has 14 amino acids. CDR3 amino acids: CASSDSLTSYEQYF. Here the CDR3 DNA reads TGTGCCAGCAGTGACTCTCTGACATCCTACGAGCAGTACTTC.

V gene TRBV2 combines with J gene TRBJ2-5; 7 bases fit TRBD2. From germline, CDR1 is SNHLY and CDR2 FYNNEI. With V trimmed by 4 bases and J by 5 bases, 7 bases remained unmatched. CDR3 length: 14 amino acids. The CDR3 reads CASSVPSGRETQYF. DNA of the CDR3: TGTGCCAGCAGTGTACCTAGCGGACGTGAGACCCAGTACTTC.

The rearrangement links TRBV10-1 to TRBJ2-7; D unresolved. V lost 0 bases to trimming and J lost 0 bases, with 3 bases between them. CDR1 is WNHNN, CDR2 SYGVQD, per germline (reference sequence). The CDR3 runs to 13 residues. The CDR3 nucleotides read TGCGCCAGCAGTGAGTCCATCTCCTACGAGCAGTACTTC. It is translated as CASSESISYEQYF.

Notes on this clone: Other nucleotide sequences in the sample specify the same CDR3. The chain joins TRBV29-1 to TRBJ1-5; TRBD1 matches 7 bases. CDR3 length equals 12 residues. From germline, CDR1 is SQVTM and CDR2 ANQGSEA. The ends lost 4 bases at V and 4 bases at J; junction bases unmatched: 1. The chain's CDR3 is CSVGQGNQPQHF. For the CDR3, the DNA is TGCAGCGTTGGACAGGGAAATCAGCCCCAGCATTTT.

V is TRBV9 and J is TRBJ2-7, with D perhaps matching TRBD1 (6 bases). In germline, CDR1 is SGDLS, CDR2 YYNGEE. Trimming stripped 0 bases from V and 3 bases from J, with 16 bases between. The CDR3 contains 16 residues. CDR3 DNA sequence: TGTGCCAGCAGCGTAGCATGGGACACCTCTATCTACGAGCAGTACTTC. Its protein is CASSVAWDTSIYEQYF. Looking up the rest from reference TRBV9 and TRBJ2-7 gives the full variable domain: DSGVTQTPKHLITATGQRVTLRCSPRSGDLSVYWYQQSLDQGLQFLIQYYNGEERAKGNILERFSAQQFPDLHSELNLSSLELGDSALYFCASSVAWDTSIYEQYFGPGTRLTVT.

This chain joins TRBV4-2 and TRBJ2-3, with a possible D match to TRBD2 (6 bases). Between the trimmed V and J ends, which lost 1 base and 6 bases, there was a span of 14 bases. From germline, CDR1 is LGHNA and CDR2 YNFKEQ. CDR3 length equals 15 residues. CDR3 nucleotide sequence: TGTGCCAGCAGCCAAGTGCGGGACCTCCGGGATACGCAGTATTTT. Its translation is CASSQVRDLRDTQYF.

The rearrangement joins TRBV9 to TRBJ2-7; D is unresolved. The V end lost 4 bases, the J end lost 1 base, and 15 bases lay between the germline ends. Per germline, CDR1 SGDLS and CDR2 YYNGEE. There are 15 residues in the CDR3. CDR3 in DNA: TGTGCCAGCAGCTTTCGGACGGACGGTTCCTACGAGCAGTACTTC. Protein: CASSFRTDGSYEQYF. The full variable domain, completed using reference TRBV9 and TRBJ2-7, is DSGVTQTPKHLITATGQRVTLRCSPRSGDLSVYWYQQSLDQGLQFLIQYYNGEERAKGNILERFSAQQFPDLHSELNLSSLELGDSALYFCASSFRTDGSYEQYFGPGTRLTVT.

V is TRBV11-2 and J is TRBJ2-5; 10 bases match TRBD1. The ends lost 5 bases at V and 5 bases at J; junction bases unmatched: 8. The CDR3 loop spans 15 amino acids. The germline V gene encodes CDR1 SGHAT and CDR2 FQNNGV. The CDR3 DNA reads TGTGCCAGCAGCCCTCGGACAGGGGGGAGGGAGACCCAGTACTTC. It translates to CASSPRTGGRETQYF.

This clone was counted a single time. The chain uses TRBV10-3 and TRBJ1-2, with D maybe TRBD1 (5 bases). The CDR3 is made up of 18 amino acids. Trimming took off 0 bases at V and 0 bases at J, with 17 bases between the two ends. CDR1 is ENHRY and CDR2 is SYGVKD in the germline V gene. The chain's CDR3 is CAISESVTGYGANYGYTF. CDR3 sequence (DNA): TGTGCCATCAGTGAGTCGGTAACAGGTTATGGGGCTAACTATGGCTACACCTTC.

The chain carries TRBV4-1 and TRBJ2-1; tentative D call: TRBD1 (5 bases). This CDR3 contains 16 residues. The germline V and J ends were trimmed by 0 bases and 6 bases, with 15 bases remaining between them. Germline-derived CDR1 and CDR2 are MGHRA and YSYEKL. The CDR3 loop is CASSQDPQARGNEQFF. The CDR3 coding sequence is TGCGCCAGCAGCCAAGACCCACAGGCCCGTGGCAATGAGCAGTTCTTC.

The CDR3 is CASSLDGWSGLAGFTDTQYF. CDR3 coding DNA: TGTGCCAGCAGCTTAGACGGGTGGTCGGGACTAGCGGGGTTCACAGATACGCAGTATTTT. This chain connects TRBV11-2 to TRBJ2-3; 13 nucleotides line up with TRBD2. The CDR3 has 20 residues. V was clipped by 0 bases and J by 2 bases; unmatched bases: 11. CDR1 SGHAT and CDR2 FQNNGV come from the germline V gene.

The CDR3 loop is CASSQGSSEQYF. CDR3 in DNA: TGTGCCAGCAGCCAGGGTAGCTCCGAGCAGTACTTC. V gene TRBV13 combines with J gene TRBJ2-7; TRBD1 might be the D (5 bases). Germline CDR1 PRHDT, CDR2 FYEKMQ (reference sequence). CDR3 length equals 12 residues. V lost 5 bases, J lost 6 bases, and 11 bases lay in between.

The rearrangement uses TRBV27 and TRBJ2-2, with TRBD1 matching over 8 bases. Germline V gene lookup returns CDR1 MNHEY and CDR2 SMNVEV (reference sequence). J gave up 4 bases and V 5 bases, and 6 bases lay outside the gene matches. The CDR3 contains 15 residues. CDR3 in DNA: TGTGCCAGCAGTCTGACAGGGGTTGGCACCGGGGAGCTGTTTTTT. It encodes CASSLTGVGTGELFF.

The chain recombines TRBV9 with TRBJ1-2; 10 nucleotides agree with TRBD1. This CDR3 contains 17 residues. CDR1 SGDLS and CDR2 YYNGEE come from the germline V gene. J gave up 4 bases and V 3 bases, and 12 bases lay outside the gene matches. CDR3 DNA: TGTGCCAGCAGCGGTTCCGGGACAGGGGTGGTTGGCTATGGCTACACCTTC. Protein: CASSGSGTGVVGYGYTF.

CDR3 sequence: CASSFEADYNEQFF. In DNA, the CDR3 is TGTGCCAGCAGTTTCGAAGCGGACTACAATGAGCAGTTCTTC. The chain combines TRBV28 with TRBJ2-1; D possibly corresponds to TRBD2 (5 bases). Germline-derived CDR1 and CDR2 are MDHEN and SYDVKM. CDR3 size: 14 residues. The V end lost 3 bases, the J end lost 3 bases, and 9 bases lay between the germline ends.

The V gene is TRBV25-1, the J gene TRBJ2-1; 9 bases are shared with TRBD2. Per germline, CDR1 MGHDK and CDR2 SYGVNS. The V and J ends lost 8 bases and 6 bases, in that order; junction bases with no gene match: 5. This CDR3 region has 13 residues. The CDR3 DNA reads as TGTGCCAGCGTTGGACTAGCGCCCAATGAGCAGTTCTTC. Protein: CASVGLAPNEQFF.

This clone appeared a single time. The rearrangement links TRBV27 to TRBJ2-7; D is tentatively TRBD1 or TRBD2 (5 bases each). The CDR3 contains 11 residues. From germline, CDR1 is MNHEY and CDR2 SMNVEV (reference sequence). Between the trimmed V and J ends, which lost 2 bases and 11 bases, there was a span of 10 bases. CDR3 amino acids: CASSLGGIKYF. As DNA, the CDR3 is TGTGCCAGCAGTTTAGGGGGTATTAAGTACTTC.